The 26 T cell receptor beta chains in this list originate from one sample, sequenced in a study of T cells after posttransplantation cyclophosphamide. Sequencing was performed with immunoSEQ multiplex PCR; in TCRdb, only in-frame clones are kept and a portion is missing. The data hold around 9,000 clones, with over 95% observed a single time. The sequenced sample consisted of naive CD8+ T cells sorted from PBMCs. The receptors were sampled from a middle-aged man in good health, CMV-negative, and a related stem cell transplant donor.

The V gene is TRBV9, the J gene TRBJ2-2, with 8 positions matching TRBD1. V trimming: 1 base; J trimming: 8 bases; junction bases outside the gene matches: 13. The germline CDR1 and CDR2 sequences are SGDLS and YYNGEE. The CDR3 covers 17 residues. Here the CDR3 reads CASSVSGTGPLRGELFF. Written as DNA, the CDR3 is TGTGCCAGCAGCGTATCCGGGACAGGTCCTTTACGGGGGGAGCTGTTTTTT. The complete variable domain, with remaining parts taken from reference TRBV9 and TRBJ2-2, reads DSGVTQTPKHLITATGQRVTLRCSPRSGDLSVYWYQQSLDQGLQFLIQYYNGEERAKGNILERFSAQQFPDLHSELNLSSLELGDSALYFCASSVSGTGPLRGELFFGEGSRLTVL.

This clone has just one count. This chain uses TRBV6-6 with TRBJ2-5, with a tentative D call TRBD2 (7 bases). The CDR3 sequence is 16 residues long. V lost 1 base and J 3 bases, leaving 15 bases between the germline ends. From germline, CDR1 is MNHNY and CDR2 SVGAGI (reference sequence). The CDR3 nucleotides are TGTGCCAGCAGTTACTTAGGGGGGGCCGGCGAAGAGACCCAGTACTTC. It codes for CASSYLGGAGEETQYF.

The CDR3 spells CASSLVGSVYEQYF. CDR3 coding DNA: TGTGCCAGCAGCTTAGTAGGCAGCGTCTACGAGCAGTACTTC. The rearrangement uses TRBV7-9 and TRBJ2-7; D remains ambiguous. Trimming removed 1 base from V and 3 bases from J, with 10 bases in between. The CDR3 contains 14 residues. Germline V gene sequence: CDR1 SEHNR, CDR2 FQNEAQ (reference sequence).

The chain couples TRBV4-3 to TRBJ2-5, with 9 bases fitting TRBD2. Looked up from germline, CDR1 is LGHNA and CDR2 is YSLEER. The CDR3 consists of 16 residues. The trim removed 4 bases at V and 5 bases at J, leaving 11 bases unmatched. CDR3 amino acids: CASSPLTGTSRETQYF. DNA for the CDR3: TGCGCCAGCAGCCCCCTAACCGGGACTAGCCGCGAGACCCAGTACTTC.

This rearrangement joins TRBV6-1 to TRBJ2-7; D is possibly TRBD2 (6 bases). CDR1 is MNHNS, CDR2 SASEGT, per germline. The length of the CDR3 is 13 residues. V was pared by 8 bases and J by 0 bases, with 11 bases between. The CDR3 DNA is TGTGCCAGCGGGGGGAGGCTCTCCTACGAGCAGTACTTC. Its translation: CASGGRLSYEQYF.

This chain joins TRBV5-1 and TRBJ1-1; 7 nucleotides align to TRBD1. Trimming removed 7 bases from V and 7 bases from J; junction bases left unmatched: 10. CDR3 length: 13 amino acids. Germline V gene data show CDR1 as SGHRS and CDR2 as YFSETQ. Here the CDR3 reads CASSTGRTDEAFF. The DNA for the CDR3 is TGCGCCAGCTCGACAGGGCGAACGGATGAAGCTTTCTTT.

The CDR3 DNA follows: TGTGCCAGCAGCGTAGGAGGGCGGGGCACTGAAGCTTTCTTT. Translation gives CASSVGGRGTEAFF. V is TRBV9 and J is TRBJ1-1; D ambiguous. The germline V gene has CDR1 SGDLS and CDR2 YYNGEE. This CDR3 region has 14 residues. Deletions cut 0 bases from V and 4 bases from J, with 10 bases between.

The CDR3 reads CASSLFRRSEAFF. The CDR3 coding sequence is TGTGCCAGCAGTTTATTCCGGCGGAGTGAAGCTTTCTTT. The chain links TRBV28 to TRBJ1-1, with D uncertain. The CDR3 has 13 residues. Between the trimmed V and J ends, which lost 1 base and 7 bases, there was a span of 10 bases. Germline CDR1 reads MDHEN; CDR2 reads SYDVKM.

This clone was recorded once. The V and J genes are TRBV27 and TRBJ2-7; 9 bases are a match to TRBD1. There are 15 residues in the CDR3. CDR1 and CDR2 from the germline V gene are MNHEY and SMNVEV (reference sequence). Trimming removed 5 bases from V and 3 bases from J; junction bases left unmatched: 8. The CDR3 DNA reads as TGTGCCAGCAGTCCGACCGGGACAGGGATCTACGAGCAGTACTTC. Translating gives CASSPTGTGIYEQYF.

The chain combines TRBV11-2 with TRBJ2-2; D is perhaps TRBD1 (6 bases). The CDR3 has 14 amino acids. V was trimmed by 3 bases and J by 4 bases, leaving 9 bases between them. Germline V gene data show CDR1 as SGHAT and CDR2 as FQNNGV. The DNA for the CDR3 is TGTGCCAGCAGCTTTACAGGGAGCACCGGGGAGCTGTTTTTT. Translation gives CASSFTGSTGELFF.

The chain couples TRBV25-1 to TRBJ2-1, with D possibly TRBD1 on 6 matching bases. Trimming left V 5 bases short and J 3 bases short, with 14 bases between. The CDR3 covers 15 residues. The germline V gene has CDR1 MGHDK and CDR2 SYGVNS. The CDR3 DNA reads TGTGCCAGCAGTCCAACAGGGCCTGTCTACAATGAGCAGTTCTTC. Amino acids: CASSPTGPVYNEQFF.

This chain uses TRBV9 with TRBJ2-1; 8 positions match TRBD2. The CDR3 consists of 15 residues. CDR1 and CDR2 (germline): SGDLS, YYNGEE. V gave up 3 bases and J gave up 6 bases; unmatched junction bases: 8. The CDR3 here is CASSASSGAFNEQFF. In nucleotides, the CDR3 is TGTGCCAGCAGCGCGAGTAGCGGGGCCTTCAATGAGCAGTTCTTC.

The chain recombines TRBV5-4 with TRBJ2-3; 7 bases match TRBD1. This CDR3 is 18 amino acids long. The V gene end was trimmed by 0 bases and the J gene end by 0 bases; junction bases not matched to a gene: 10. Germline assignment: CDR1 SGHNT and CDR2 YYREEE (reference sequence). CDR3: CASSLVLLRGLSTDTQYF. The CDR3 coding sequence is TGTGCCAGCAGCTTGGTCCTATTAAGGGGGCTAAGCACAGATACGCAGTATTTT.

J is TRBJ1-3 and V is TRBV14; possible D gene TRBD1, 5 bases. Trimming pared 3 bases from V and 4 bases from J, leaving 10 bases between. The length of the CDR3 is 14 residues. Germline V gene lookup returns CDR1 SGHDN and CDR2 FVKESK. The CDR3 loop is CASSQAGNGNTIYF. In nucleotides, the CDR3 is TGTGCCAGCAGCCAGGCAGGGAACGGAAACACCATATATTTT.

The CDR3 loop is CASSAGTGGEETQYF. The CDR3 DNA reads TGTGCCAGCAGCGCCGGGACAGGGGGCGAAGAGACCCAGTACTTC. The V call is TRBV13, the J call TRBJ2-5, with 12 bases matching TRBD1. The ends lost 5 bases at V and 3 bases at J; junction bases unmatched: 4. Germline V CDR1 and CDR2: PRHDT, FYEKMQ (reference sequence). The CDR3 length is 15 residues.

The chain is built from TRBV30 and TRBJ2-3; TRBD1 matches 9 bases. CDR1 and CDR2 from the germline V gene are GTSNPN and SVGIG (reference sequence). Trimming removed 2 bases from V and 3 bases from J; junction bases left unmatched: 9. This CDR3 is 16 amino acids long. The CDR3 region has the DNA TGTGCCTGGAGTATCCTGGACAGGGGAGGAACAGATACGCAGTATTTT. This encodes CAWSILDRGGTDTQYF.

This chain uses TRBV2 with TRBJ1-4, with D tentatively TRBD1 (6 bases). The ends were cut back, 8 bases at V and 9 bases at J, with 10 bases in the middle. Germline V gives CDR1 SNHLY, CDR2 FYNNEI. The CDR3 extends over 11 amino acids. CDR3 DNA sequence: TGTGCCAGCCACAGGGAACAAAAACTGTTTTTT. Protein: CASHREQKLFF. The entire variable domain, with the rest obtained from reference TRBV2 and TRBJ1-4, is as follows: EPEVTQTPSHQVTQMGQEVILRCVPISNHLYFYWYRQILGQKVEFLVSFYNNEISEKSEIFDDQFSVERPDGSNFTLKIRSTKLEDSAMYFCASHREQKLFFGSGTQLSVL.

The J gene is TRBJ2-7, the V gene TRBV6-5; the D gene is possibly TRBD1 (5 bases). The CDR3 contains 12 residues. Per the germline V gene, CDR1 is MNHEY and CDR2 is SVGAGI. Trimming shortened V by 5 bases and J by 5 bases, and 10 bases separated the two germline ends. The CDR3 is CASSPGFHEQYF. The CDR3 DNA is TGTGCCAGCAGTCCAGGGTTCCACGAGCAGTACTTC.

The gene calls are TRBV5-6 and TRBJ2-7, with D hard to call. The CDR3 runs 13 residues. Germline V gene sequence: CDR1 SGHDT, CDR2 YYEEEE. V was cut by 0 bases and J by 5 bases, with 9 bases left in between. In DNA, the CDR3 is TGTGCCAGCAGCTTGGGCCCGCCGGACGAGCAGTACTTC. The encoded protein is CASSLGPPDEQYF.

The V gene is TRBV13, the J gene TRBJ2-1, with TRBD1 matching 9 bases. The CDR3 length is 14 residues. Germline V CDR1 and CDR2: PRHDT, FYEKMQ (reference sequence). The V and J ends lost 5 bases and 4 bases, in that order; junction bases with no gene match: 3. CDR3 protein: CASSPGQGYNEQFF. CDR3 DNA: TGTGCCAGCAGCCCGGGACAGGGATACAATGAGCAGTTCTTC.

The chain has TRBV18 and TRBJ2-1; TRBD2 aligns across 11 bases. CDR3 length: 15 amino acids. The junction had 5 bases not matched to a gene; V was cut back by 5 bases and J by 5 bases. Germline loops: CDR1 KGHSH, CDR2 LQKENI. CDR3: CASSGGLAENNEQFF. CDR3 sequence (DNA): TGTGCCAGCTCAGGGGGACTAGCGGAAAACAATGAGCAGTTCTTC.

V is TRBV6-1 and J is TRBJ2-3; 7 nucleotides agree with TRBD2. Unmatched junction bases numbered 5, after V lost 2 bases and J lost 0 bases. The CDR3 spans 16 residues. Germline CDR1 reads MNHNS; CDR2 reads SASEGT. CDR3 nucleotides: TGTGCCAGCAGTGAATCGGGGGGTGCTAGCACAGATACGCAGTATTTT. The encoded protein is CASSESGGASTDTQYF.

This clone appeared a few times. This chain joins TRBV28 and TRBJ2-1; D remains unclear. The CDR3 loop spans 15 amino acids. Looked up from germline, CDR1 is MDHEN and CDR2 is SYDVKM. V lost 4 bases and J 7 bases, leaving 17 bases between the germline ends. CDR3 in DNA: TGTGCCAGCAGTTCCCACGTTACGCGGCGAAATGAGCAGTTCTTC. Translated: CASSSHVTRRNEQFF.

The chain uses TRBV2 and TRBJ1-2, with D maybe TRBD1 (5 bases). Trimming took 7 bases from V and 11 from J, leaving 11 bases between them. The CDR3 runs to 10 residues. The germline V gene has CDR1 SNHLY and CDR2 FYNNEI. The CDR3 sequence is CASTGEGYTF. In DNA form, the CDR3 reads TGTGCCAGCACCGGGGAGGGGTACACCTTC.

The chain employs TRBV4-1 and TRBJ2-2; 8 nucleotides line up with TRBD1. V was pared by 0 bases and J by 5 bases, with 2 bases of the junction left unmatched. The CDR3 totals 15 residues. Germline lookup yields CDR1 MGHRA and CDR2 YSYEKL. The CDR3 sequence: CASSQERTGTGELFF. The CDR3 nucleotides read TGCGCCAGCAGCCAAGAGAGGACAGGGACCGGGGAGCTGTTTTTT.

The chain carries TRBV9 and TRBJ2-2; 10 bases map to TRBD2. Unmatched junction bases numbered 7, after V lost 0 bases and J lost 5 bases. The CDR3 has 17 amino acids. CDR1 and CDR2 from the germline V gene are SGDLS and YYNGEE. CDR3 loop: CASSVVSGGARTGELFF. As DNA, the CDR3 is TGTGCCAGCAGCGTAGTAAGCGGGGGGGCCCGGACCGGGGAGCTGTTTTTT.